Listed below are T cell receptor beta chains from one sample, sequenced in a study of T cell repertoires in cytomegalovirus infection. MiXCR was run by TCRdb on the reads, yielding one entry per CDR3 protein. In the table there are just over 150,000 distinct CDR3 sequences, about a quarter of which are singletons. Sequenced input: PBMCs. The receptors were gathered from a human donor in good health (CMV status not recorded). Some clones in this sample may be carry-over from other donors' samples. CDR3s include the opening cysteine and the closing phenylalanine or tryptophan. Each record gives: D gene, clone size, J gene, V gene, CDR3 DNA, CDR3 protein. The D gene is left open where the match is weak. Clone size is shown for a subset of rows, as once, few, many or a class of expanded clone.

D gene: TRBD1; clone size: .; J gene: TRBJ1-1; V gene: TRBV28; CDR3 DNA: TGTGCCAGCAGTCTCCCCCAGGGGGGCAGGAGGAACACTGAAGCTTTCTTT; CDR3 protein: CASSLPQGGRRNTEAFF
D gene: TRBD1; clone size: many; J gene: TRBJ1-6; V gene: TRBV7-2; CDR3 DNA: TGTGCCAGCAGCTCAAGGACAGGGGACGTTTCACCCCTCCACTTT; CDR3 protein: CASSSRTGDVSPLHF
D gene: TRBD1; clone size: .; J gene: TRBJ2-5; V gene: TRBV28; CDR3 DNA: TGTGCCAGCAGTCTACGACAGGGTCAAGAGACCCAGTACTTC; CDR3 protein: CASSLRQGQETQYF
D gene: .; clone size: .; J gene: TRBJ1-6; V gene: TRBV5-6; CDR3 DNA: TGTGCCAGCAGCTTGTCGCAGGGTAGCTATTCACCCCTCCACTTT; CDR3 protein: CASSLSQGSYSPLHF
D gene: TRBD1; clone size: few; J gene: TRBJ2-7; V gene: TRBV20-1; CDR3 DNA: TGCAGTGCTAGAGATGGGACAGGGGGTTCATACGAGCAGTACTTC; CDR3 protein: CSARDGTGGSYEQYF
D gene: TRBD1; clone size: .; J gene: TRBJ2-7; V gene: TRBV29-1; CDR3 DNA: TGCAGCGTCGGACAGGGGGCGAACTACGAGCAGTACTTC; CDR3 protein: CSVGQGANYEQYF
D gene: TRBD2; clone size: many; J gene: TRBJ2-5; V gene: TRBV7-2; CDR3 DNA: TGTGCCAGCAGCTTAGCGCGGGGGGCCGAGACCCAGTACTTC; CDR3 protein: CASSLARGAETQYF
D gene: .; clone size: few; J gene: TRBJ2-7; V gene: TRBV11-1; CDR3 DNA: TGTGCCAGCAGCAAAACGGACCTTTCCTACGAGCAGTACTTC; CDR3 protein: CASSKTDLSYEQYF
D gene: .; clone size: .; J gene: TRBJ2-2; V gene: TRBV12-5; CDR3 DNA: TGTGCTAGTGGTTTGGGACGGACCGGGGAGCTGTTTTTT; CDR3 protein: CASGLGRTGELFF
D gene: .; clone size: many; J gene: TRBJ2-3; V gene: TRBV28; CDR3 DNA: TGTGCCAGCAGTTCCGGGGCCGCAGATACGCAGTATTTT; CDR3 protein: CASSSGAADTQYF
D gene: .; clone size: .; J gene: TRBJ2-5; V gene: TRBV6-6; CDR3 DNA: TGTGCCAGCAGTTATCCCGGGAAAGAGACCCAGTACTTC; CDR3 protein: CASSYPGKETQYF
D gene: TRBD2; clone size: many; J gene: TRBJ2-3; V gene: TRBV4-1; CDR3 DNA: TGCGCCAGCAGCCATCTAGCGGGGACCACAGATACGCAGTATTTT; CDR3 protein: CASSHLAGTTDTQYF
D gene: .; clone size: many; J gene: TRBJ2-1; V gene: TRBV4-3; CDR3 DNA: TGCGCCAGCAGCCAAGAGTCTACAGGCGGGATTGCGATTGAGCAGTTCTTC; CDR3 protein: CASSQESTGGIAIEQFF
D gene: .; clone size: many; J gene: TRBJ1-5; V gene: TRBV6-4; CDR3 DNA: TGTGCCAGCAGTGTACAGAACGGTCAGCCCCAGCATTTT; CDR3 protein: CASSVQNGQPQHF
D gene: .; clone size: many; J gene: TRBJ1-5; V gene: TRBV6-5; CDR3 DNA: TGTGCCAGCAGTTACGACACAGACGGCAATCAGCCCCAGCATTTT; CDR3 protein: CASSYDTDGNQPQHF
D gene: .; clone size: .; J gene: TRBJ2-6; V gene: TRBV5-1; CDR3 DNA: TGCGCCAGCAGCTTGGTTGGAAGGGCTCCTGGGGCCAACGTCCTGACTTTC; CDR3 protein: CASSLVGRAPGANVLTF
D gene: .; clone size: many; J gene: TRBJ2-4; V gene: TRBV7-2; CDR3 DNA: TGTGCCAGCAGCCCACCAGGGTCGGCAGCCAAAAACATTCAGTACTTC; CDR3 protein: CASSPPGSAAKNIQYF
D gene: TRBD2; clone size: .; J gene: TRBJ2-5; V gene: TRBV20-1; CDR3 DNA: TGCAGTGCTATACTAGCTAGCGGGAGCCAAGAGACCCAGTACTTC; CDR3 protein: CSAILASGSQETQYF
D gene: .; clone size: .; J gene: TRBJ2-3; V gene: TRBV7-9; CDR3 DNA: TGTGCCAGCAGTCAACCAGCCACACGGACGGGCCAACGAGGGGATACGCAGTATTTT; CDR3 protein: CASSQPATRTGQRGDTQYF
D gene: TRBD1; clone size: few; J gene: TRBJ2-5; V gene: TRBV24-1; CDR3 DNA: TGTGCCACCAGTGATCGGACAGGGGCAGGAGAGACCCAGTACTTC; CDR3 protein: CATSDRTGAGETQYF
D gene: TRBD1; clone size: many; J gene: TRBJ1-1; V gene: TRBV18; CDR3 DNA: TGTGCCAGCTCAAATCAGGGGGCGGCTGAAGCTTTCTTT; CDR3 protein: CASSNQGAAEAFF
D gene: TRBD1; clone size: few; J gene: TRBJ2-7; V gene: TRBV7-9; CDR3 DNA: TGTGCCAGCAGCCCGGGACAGGGTGTCTACGAGCAGTACTTC; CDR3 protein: CASSPGQGVYEQYF
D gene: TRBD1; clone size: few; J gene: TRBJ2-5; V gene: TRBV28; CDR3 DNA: TGTGCCAGCAGTTTCGGACCCGGGACAGGGACCGAGACCCAGTACTTC; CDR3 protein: CASSFGPGTGTETQYF
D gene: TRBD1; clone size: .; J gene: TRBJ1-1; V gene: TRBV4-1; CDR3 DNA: TGCGCCAGCAGCCAAGGGTTGGGACAGGAAGCTTTCTTT; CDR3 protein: CASSQGLGQEAFF
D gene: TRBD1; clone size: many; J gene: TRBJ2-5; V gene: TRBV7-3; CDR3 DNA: TGTGCCAGCAGCTTAGCGGGCAGGGGGATTGAGACCCAGTACTTC; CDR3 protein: CASSLAGRGIETQYF
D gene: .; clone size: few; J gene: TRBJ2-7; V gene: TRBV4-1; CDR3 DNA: TGCGCCAGCAGCCAAGATAGACTAGCCTACGAGCAGTACTTC; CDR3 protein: CASSQDRLAYEQYF
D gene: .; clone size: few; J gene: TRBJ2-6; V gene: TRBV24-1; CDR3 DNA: TGTGCCACCAGTGATTTGCCAACAGGTTCCGGGGCCAACGTCCTGACTTTC; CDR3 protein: CATSDLPTGSGANVLTF
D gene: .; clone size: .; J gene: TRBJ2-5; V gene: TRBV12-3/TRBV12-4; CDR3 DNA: TGTGCCAGCAGTTTTAGGGGGGTGGAGACCCAGTACTTC; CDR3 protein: CASSFRGVETQYF
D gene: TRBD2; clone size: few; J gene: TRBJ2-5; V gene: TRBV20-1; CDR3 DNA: TGCAGTGCTAGAGCCCTACTAGCGGGGGGGCCGGAGACCCAGTACTTC; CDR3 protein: CSARALLAGGPETQYF
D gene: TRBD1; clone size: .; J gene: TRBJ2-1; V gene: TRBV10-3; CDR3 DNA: TGTGCCATCAGGGGACAGACCGACAATGAGCAGTTCTTC; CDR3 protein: CAIRGQTDNEQFF
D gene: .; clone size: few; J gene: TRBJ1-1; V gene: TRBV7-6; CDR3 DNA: TGTGCCAGCAGCTCAGCGCGGGGCGAAACTGAAGCTTTCTTT; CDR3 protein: CASSSARGETEAFF
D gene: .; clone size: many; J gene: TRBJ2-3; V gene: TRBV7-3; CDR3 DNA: TGTGCCAGCAGCTTAGAAGGGGCTTTCACAGATACGCAGTATTTT; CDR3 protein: CASSLEGAFTDTQYF
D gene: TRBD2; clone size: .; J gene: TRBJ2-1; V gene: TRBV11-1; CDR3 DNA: TGTGCCAGCAGCTTACTTCAAGCGGGAGCCTACAATGAGCAGTTCTTC; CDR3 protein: CASSLLQAGAYNEQFF
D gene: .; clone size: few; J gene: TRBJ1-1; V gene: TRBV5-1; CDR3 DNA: TGCGCCAGCAGCTTAATGGGGGCGGGAATCTTGGACACTGAAGCTTTCTTT; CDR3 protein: CASSLMGAGILDTEAFF
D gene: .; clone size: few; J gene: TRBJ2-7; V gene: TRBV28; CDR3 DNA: TGTGCCAGCAGTTTAGCAGGGGACTCCTACGAGCAGTACTTC; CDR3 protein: CASSLAGDSYEQYF
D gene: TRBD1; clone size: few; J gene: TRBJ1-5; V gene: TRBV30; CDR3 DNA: TGTGCCTGGAGTGCAGGGGGAAAACCCCAGCATTTT; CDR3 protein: CAWSAGGKPQHF
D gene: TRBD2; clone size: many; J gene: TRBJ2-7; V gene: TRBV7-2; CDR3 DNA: TGTGCCAGCAGCCCCTCCGGCGGGGGTTACTACGAGCAGTACTTC; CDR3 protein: CASSPSGGGYYEQYF
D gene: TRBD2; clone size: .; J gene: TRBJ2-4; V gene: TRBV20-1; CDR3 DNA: TGCAGTGCTCCACTAGCGGGTGAGGCCAAAAACATTCAGTACTTC; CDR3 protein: CSAPLAGEAKNIQYF